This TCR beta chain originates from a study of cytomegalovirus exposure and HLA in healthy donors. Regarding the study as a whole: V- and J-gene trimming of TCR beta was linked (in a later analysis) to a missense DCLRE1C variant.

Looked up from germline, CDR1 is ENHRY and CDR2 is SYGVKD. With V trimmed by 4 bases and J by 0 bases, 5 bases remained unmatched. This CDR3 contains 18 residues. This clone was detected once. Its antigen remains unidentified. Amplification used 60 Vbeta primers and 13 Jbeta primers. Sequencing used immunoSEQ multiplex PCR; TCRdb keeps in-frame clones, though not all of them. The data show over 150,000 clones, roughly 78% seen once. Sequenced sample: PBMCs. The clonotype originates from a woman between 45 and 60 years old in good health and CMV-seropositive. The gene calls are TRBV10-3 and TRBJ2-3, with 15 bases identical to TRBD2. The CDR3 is CAISGGLAGGYSTDTQYF. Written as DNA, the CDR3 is TGTGCCATCAGTGGTGGACTAGCGGGGGGGTATAGCACAGATACGCAGTATTTT.